The clone carrying this TCR beta chain was detected many times. Its antigen is undetermined. TCRdb analysed the 5' RACE reads with MiXCR anew, one entry per CDR3 protein. The table lists fewer than 450,000 distinct CDR3 sequences, 20% to 25% of them singletons. Germline assignment: CDR1 DFQATT and CDR2 SNEGSKA (reference sequence). V trimming: 5 bases; J trimming: 8 bases; junction bases outside the gene matches: 8. There are 13 residues in the CDR3. The sample belongs to a study of T-cell memory formation after mild COVID-19. Study-wide background: TCR clusters showed largely donor specificity. Findings of the study overall: There were some responding clones in pre-infection memory, which suggested that cross-reactive memory had joined. Among CD4+ contracting clones, most were CM and EM, and CD8+ ones EMRA.

This TCR came from an adult woman who had mild COVID-19 (a few samples of this study predate the infection). Cell type and time point are not known. The genes are TRBV20-1 and TRBJ1-2; 10 positions agree with TRBD1. What was sequenced was PBMCs or a T cell subset sorted from them (not recorded which). The CDR3 is CSASGTGETGYTF. The CDR3 bases are TGCAGTGCTTCCGGGACAGGGGAGACGGGCTACACCTTC.